These 30 T cell receptor beta chains originate from one sample sequenced in a study of Ad26.COV2.S vaccination and SARS-CoV-2 variants (dated by TCRdb to about 2021). The treatment or condition label, as the study defines it: approximately 18 received Ad26.COV2.S at low or high dose, single or two shots; 5 received placebo; per-sample allocation not given. For vaccine and placebo recipients, repertoires were sequenced using samples collected on day 63 after the first injection. Library preparation used the immunoSEQ multiplex PCR assay. Imported from immuneACCESS, the table was reduced by TCRdb to in-frame sequences with V and J called. These copies leave out some clones; in studies compared against another copy, an unresolved V gene accounts for under half, and the cause of the remainder is not known. Present in this sample are roughly 400,000 clones, 90% of which were seen just once. Roughly 3.9% of the sample comes from the top ten.

The material sequenced was peripheral blood, taken in a trial of Ad26.COV2.S vaccine versus placebo. The receptors originated from a person aged 18-60 years who received the Ad26.COV2.S COVID-19 vaccine or a placebo.

The V gene is TRBV25-1, the J gene TRBJ1-6; no firm D call. V was clipped by 5 bases and J by 7 bases, with 15 bases between them. Germline values: CDR1 MGHDK, CDR2 SYGVNS. The CDR3 is 15 residues long. The CDR3 DNA sequence: TGTGCCAGCAGTTCCCAGGAGGCGCGAAATTCACCCCTCCACTTT. It yields the protein CASSSQEARNSPLHF.

This chain links TRBV28 with TRBJ2-6, with 13 positions matching TRBD2. The CDR3 covers 18 residues. CDR1 is MDHEN, CDR2 SYDVKM, per germline. The junction had 5 bases not matched to a gene; V was cut back by 6 bases and J by 0 bases. The CDR3 loop reads CASSSGTSGISGANVLTF. CDR3 sequence (DNA): TGTGCCAGCAGCTCCGGGACTAGCGGGATCTCTGGGGCCAACGTCCTGACTTTC.

The chain uses TRBV11-2 and TRBJ2-6; 9 bases fit TRBD1. The V and J ends lost 3 bases and 4 bases, in that order; junction bases with no gene match: 4. Per germline, CDR1 SGHAT and CDR2 FQNNGV. The CDR3 has 16 amino acids. CDR3 DNA sequence: TGTGCCAGCAGCTTTCACAGGGGGCCAGGGGCCAACGTCCTGACTTTC. It encodes CASSFHRGPGANVLTF.

V and J are TRBV24-1 and TRBJ1-4; the D gene is possibly TRBD1 (5 bases). V was cut by 7 bases and J by 4 bases, with 12 bases left in between. Per germline, CDR1 KGHDR and CDR2 SFDVKD. The CDR3 covers 14 residues. CDR3 sequence (DNA): TGTGCCACCAGCCCCGGGGGGAGTAATGAAAAACTGTTTTTT. Protein sequence: CATSPGGSNEKLFF.

The chain joins TRBV9 to TRBJ1-1, with D maybe TRBD1 (5 bases). The V end lost 4 bases, the J end lost 4 bases, and 20 bases lay between the germline ends. Germline V gives CDR1 SGDLS, CDR2 YYNGEE. The CDR3 runs 16 residues. The CDR3 is CASSLGTDPGVTEAFF. The CDR3 DNA follows: TGTGCCAGCAGCCTCGGGACGGACCCTGGGGTCACTGAAGCTTTCTTT.

CDR3 DNA: TGTGCCAGCAGCGAGGGACTAGCGGGAGGGTTTGGCGATGAGCAGTTCTTC. Residues: CASSEGLAGGFGDEQFF. The gene calls are TRBV5-4 and TRBJ2-1; TRBD2 aligns across 16 bases. CDR1 SGHNT and CDR2 YYREEE come from the germline V gene (reference sequence). The CDR3 length is 17 residues. V trimming: 4 bases; J trimming: 8 bases; junction bases outside the gene matches: 9.

The chain recombines TRBV30 with TRBJ1-2; 8 nucleotides line up with TRBD1. CDR1 and CDR2 (germline): GTSNPN, SVGIG (reference sequence). This CDR3 contains 11 residues. This chain's CDR3 is CALDRAYGYTF. As DNA, the CDR3 is TGTGCGTTGGACAGGGCGTATGGCTACACCTTC.

Details on this clone: Other DNA sequences of this sample code for an identical CDR3. The chain uses TRBV28 and TRBJ2-7; no clear D. The CDR3 consists of 11 residues. Between the trimmed V and J ends, which lost 4 bases and 6 bases, there was a span of 7 bases. Per the germline V gene, CDR1 is MDHEN and CDR2 is SYDVKM. The CDR3 protein is CASSSPREQYF. CDR3 DNA: TGTGCCAGCAGTTCTCCGCGCGAGCAGTACTTC. The full variable domain, rest sourced from reference TRBV28 and TRBJ2-7, is DVKVTQSSRYLVKRTGEKVFLECVQDMDHENMFWYRQDPGLGLRLIYFSYDVKMKEKGDIPEGYSVSREKKERFSLILESASTNQTSMYLCASSSPREQYFGPGTRLTVT.

The chain couples TRBV29-1 to TRBJ2-1; either TRBD1 or TRBD2 may supply D (5 bases each). Trimming stripped 4 bases from V and 6 bases from J, with 13 bases between. This CDR3 spans 13 amino acids. The V gene's germline CDR1 is SQVTM and CDR2 ANQGSEA. CDR3 residues: CSVVAGRGNEQFF. CDR3 sequence (DNA): TGCAGCGTTGTGGCAGGGAGAGGCAATGAGCAGTTCTTC.

This chain links TRBV15 with TRBJ1-2, with a possible D match to TRBD1 (5 bases). The CDR3 sequence is 18 residues long. V was cut by 0 bases and J by 2 bases, with 19 bases left in between. Germline CDR1 and CDR2: LNHNV and YYDKDF (reference sequence). The CDR3 DNA reads TGTGCCACCAGCAGAGATATGGGGAGGGACGTTAGGAACTATGGCTACACCTTC. Translation: CATSRDMGRDVRNYGYTF.

The chain combines TRBV28 with TRBJ1-1; weak D call: TRBD1 (5 bases). CDR3 length equals 12 residues. Germline V lookup: CDR1 MDHEN, CDR2 SYDVKM. V was shortened by 3 bases and J by 11 bases, with 13 bases between the two germline ends. The CDR3 here is CASSLPSGPAFF. The DNA of the CDR3 is TGTGCCAGCAGTTTGCCCTCAGGGCCGGCTTTCTTT. Using reference TRBV28 and TRBJ1-1 for the parts outside the CDR3, the full variable domain is DVKVTQSSRYLVKRTGEKVFLECVQDMDHENMFWYRQDPGLGLRLIYFSYDVKMKEKGDIPEGYSVSREKKERFSLILESASTNQTSMYLCASSLPSGPAFFGQGTRLTVV.

The chain employs TRBV7-9 and TRBJ1-3, with D unresolved. V was pared by 11 bases and J by 1 base, with 9 bases between. Germline V gene lookup returns CDR1 SEHNR and CDR2 FQNEAQ (reference sequence). The CDR3 contains 12 residues. The CDR3 loop reads CAAEPSGNTIYF. The CDR3 region has the DNA TGTGCCGCTGAGCCTTCTGGAAACACCATATATTTT.

The chain is built from TRBV5-1 and TRBJ2-3; the match to TRBD2 covers 10 bases. Unmatched junction bases numbered 5, after V lost 2 bases and J lost 5 bases. The germline CDR1 and CDR2 sequences are SGHRS and YFSETQ. CDR3 length: 15 residues. The CDR3 DNA is TGCGCCAGCAGCTTTGGGCTAGCGGGAGAAGATACGCAGTATTTT. Translation gives CASSFGLAGEDTQYF.

This clone was picked up many times. This chain uses TRBV5-1 with TRBJ1-5, with D possibly matching TRBD1 (5 bases). V gave up 0 bases and J gave up 1 base, with 11 bases separating them. The germline V gene has CDR1 SGHRS and CDR2 YFSETQ. CDR3 size: 16 residues. CDR3 region: CASSLDGRDSNQPQHF. Written as DNA, the CDR3 is TGCGCCAGCAGCTTGGATGGGCGGGACAGCAATCAGCCCCAGCATTTT.

DNA of the CDR3: TGTGCCAGCAGCCTAGCCCAGAAAAATGAGCAGTTCTTC. Translation gives CASSLAQKNEQFF. The rearrangement uses TRBV11-2 and TRBJ2-1; a weak D match, TRBD2 (5 bases). Per germline, CDR1 SGHAT and CDR2 FQNNGV. V was cut by 5 bases and J by 7 bases, with 12 bases left in between. The CDR3 is 13 residues long.

The V gene is TRBV5-6, the J gene TRBJ2-1; no clear D gene. CDR1 SGHDT and CDR2 YYEEEE come from the germline V gene. This CDR3 contains 10 residues. V was clipped by 7 bases and J by 6 bases, with 5 bases between them. In DNA, the CDR3 is TGTGCCAGCGGTTCCAATGAGCAGTTCTTC. Protein sequence: CASGSNEQFF.

The chain couples TRBV15 to TRBJ2-1; tentative D call: TRBD1 (6 bases). V lost 5 bases to trimming and J lost 6 bases, with 35 bases between them. CDR3 length: 21 residues. Germline CDR1 and CDR2: LNHNV and YYDKDF (reference sequence). CDR3 bases: TGTGCCACCAGCGTTCTCGATTACGACTCTGTAGGGGGATTACTAACCAATGAGCAGTTCTTC. This encodes CATSVLDYDSVGGLLTNEQFF.

This rearrangement joins TRBV10-3 to TRBJ2-6, with a weak D call TRBD2 (7 bases). With 6 bases removed from V and 2 bases from J, the gap between germline ends came to 20 bases. From germline, CDR1 is ENHRY and CDR2 SYGVKD. This CDR3 has 18 residues. CDR3 residues: CAISPAGAQAAGANVLTF. The CDR3 coding sequence is TGTGCCATCAGCCCCGCGGGGGCGCAAGCAGCTGGGGCCAACGTCCTGACTTTC.

The J gene is TRBJ2-7, the V gene TRBV5-1; D not resolved. The CDR3 spans 16 residues. Germline V gene sequence: CDR1 SGHRS, CDR2 YFSETQ. Trimming took off 0 bases at V and 1 base at J, with 14 bases between the two ends. The CDR3 nucleotides are TGCGCCAGCAGCTTGGATCGGTTAGCTAATTCCTACGAGCAGTACTTC. Translation gives CASSLDRLANSYEQYF.

The CDR3 reads CASSFGFRNTGELFF. The CDR3 nucleotides read TGTGCCAGCAGTTTCGGGTTCCGAAACACCGGGGAGCTGTTTTTT. The chain recombines TRBV28 with TRBJ2-2; D not certain. The CDR3 is 15 amino acids. Trimming took 3 bases from V and 2 from J, leaving 10 bases between them. Germline V lookup: CDR1 MDHEN, CDR2 SYDVKM.

This chain connects TRBV14 to TRBJ2-3, with 7 nucleotides matching TRBD2. V shed 2 bases and J 2 bases; nucleotides not matched to a gene: 4. The V gene's germline CDR1 is SGHDN and CDR2 FVKESK. This CDR3 spans 15 amino acids. CDR3 DNA sequence: TGTGCCAGCAGCCAACGAGCGGGAACCACAGATACGCAGTATTTT. Amino acid sequence: CASSQRAGTTDTQYF.

This chain uses TRBV28 with TRBJ2-2; 11 positions agree with TRBD2. Germline trimming cut 3 bases from V and 2 bases from J; bases unmatched to any gene: 11. The CDR3 length is 19 residues. Germline V gives CDR1 MDHEN, CDR2 SYDVKM. DNA for the CDR3: TGTGCCAGCAGTTTTAGTTTGGGTCTAGCGGGAGGTAACACCGGGGAGCTGTTTTTT. Translating it yields CASSFSLGLAGGNTGELFF.

The chain uses TRBV9 and TRBJ2-5; 11 positions agree with TRBD2. Per germline, CDR1 SGDLS and CDR2 YYNGEE. The CDR3 spans 17 residues. V lost 0 bases and J lost 9; bases outside the gene matches: 13. The CDR3 DNA reads as TGTGCCAGCAGCGTAGGTTATAGCGGGAGGGACCGAGGGTCCCAGTACTTC. As protein: CASSVGYSGRDRGSQYF.

This chain connects TRBV20-1 to TRBJ1-4; D remains ambiguous. V lost 5 bases and J 4 bases, leaving 5 bases between the germline ends. The CDR3 consists of 11 residues. Germline CDR1 and CDR2: DFQATT and SNEGSKA (reference sequence). CDR3 residues: CSAGINEKLFF. CDR3 nucleotide sequence: TGCAGTGCTGGTATTAATGAAAAACTGTTTTTT.

The chain links TRBV5-8 to TRBJ1-2, with D possibly matching TRBD1 (6 bases). Germline V lookup: CDR1 SGHTS, CDR2 YDEGEE. The V and J ends lost 5 bases and 6 bases respectively, with 17 bases between them. This CDR3 spans 14 amino acids. The CDR3 DNA is TGTGCCAGCAGTCGGATGAGGGGGACCGATGGCTACACCTTC. This codes for CASSRMRGTDGYTF.

This sequence joins TRBV10-3 and TRBJ2-7; a weak D match, TRBD2 (6 bases). The germline V and J ends were trimmed by 1 base and 2 bases, with 9 bases remaining between them. The germline gives CDR1 ENHRY, CDR2 SYGVKD. The CDR3 runs 14 residues. CDR3 sequence reads: CAISEWDSTYEQYF. CDR3 DNA sequence: TGTGCCATCAGTGAGTGGGACTCGACCTACGAGCAGTACTTC.

CDR3 nucleotides: TGTGCCAGTAGTCCTACCTGGACTAGCGGGAGGGCCACAGATACGCAGTATTTT. This codes for CASSPTWTSGRATDTQYF. The chain combines TRBV19 with TRBJ2-3; 15 bases are shared with TRBD2. The CDR3 covers 18 residues. The ends lost 5 bases at V and 2 bases at J; junction bases unmatched: 8. CDR1 is LNHDA, CDR2 SQIVND, per germline (reference sequence).

This rearrangement joins TRBV27 to TRBJ1-1; D remains unclear. The germline CDR1 and CDR2 sequences are MNHEY and SMNVEV (reference sequence). Trimming took off 5 bases at V and 0 bases at J, with 16 bases between the two ends. The CDR3 sequence is 16 residues long. CDR3 coding DNA: TGTGCCAGCAGTATTTGGGGAGGTCTCATGAACACTGAAGCTTTCTTT. The encoded protein is CASSIWGGLMNTEAFF.

The V and J genes are TRBV5-1 and TRBJ2-1, with D possibly TRBD2 on 6 matching bases. The CDR3 has 17 amino acids. Trimming removed 1 base at V and 3 bases at J, with 17 bases between. Germline V gene sequence: CDR1 SGHRS, CDR2 YFSETQ. This CDR3 is CASSLFSGTGNYNEQFF. The CDR3 bases are TGCGCCAGCAGCTTGTTCTCCGGGACTGGGAACTACAATGAGCAGTTCTTC.

This clone came up once. The chain employs TRBV2 and TRBJ1-2; D is undetermined. CDR3 size: 13 residues. Deletions cut 4 bases from V and 4 bases from J, with 10 bases between. Germline loops: CDR1 SNHLY, CDR2 FYNNEI. CDR3 bases: TGTGCCAGCAGTGCGGGCCAGGCCTATGGCTACACCTTC. It codes for CASSAGQAYGYTF. Full variable domain (outside the CDR3, taken from reference TRBV2 and TRBJ1-2): EPEVTQTPSHQVTQMGQEVILRCVPISNHLYFYWYRQILGQKVEFLVSFYNNEISEKSEIFDDQFSVERPDGSNFTLKIRSTKLEDSAMYFCASSAGQAYGYTFGSGTRLTVV.